Described below is a single T cell receptor (beta chain) sequence and its context. What it binds is unknown. A clone one base away is much larger, so this may be a read error. This sample is part of a study of breast tumors, draining lymph nodes, adjacent tissues. General observations from the study: Tumor TCR diversity was below lymph nodes but above nontumor tissue. Luminal-like breast cancer showed significantly greater tumor-nontumor repertoire similarity than basal-like breast cancer did. Findings are consistent with lymph node origin and intratumoral expansion of most tumor T cells. That most tumor T cells come from lymph nodes remained unproven.

The lymph nodes were axillary draining lymph nodes from breast cancer patients. TCRdb called the multiplex PCR reads again in MiXCR, with one record for every CDR3 protein. This table holds a few hundred thousand distinct CDR3 sequences, under 40% found once. The V and J ends lost 4 bases and 9 bases, in that order; junction bases with no gene match: 6. The length of the CDR3 is 14 residues. Germline CDR1 is SGHAT and CDR2 is FQDESV (reference sequence). The sequencing sample was made of axillary lymph node tissue. This receptor was taken from a female donor with breast cancer. Some clones in this sample may be carry-over from other donors' samples. This chain links TRBV11-1 with TRBJ2-1; 10 bases line up with TRBD2. In DNA form, the CDR3 reads TGTGCCAGCAGCTCCCTAGCGGGAGCGAGTGAGCAGTTCTTC. Its protein is CASSSLAGASEQFF.